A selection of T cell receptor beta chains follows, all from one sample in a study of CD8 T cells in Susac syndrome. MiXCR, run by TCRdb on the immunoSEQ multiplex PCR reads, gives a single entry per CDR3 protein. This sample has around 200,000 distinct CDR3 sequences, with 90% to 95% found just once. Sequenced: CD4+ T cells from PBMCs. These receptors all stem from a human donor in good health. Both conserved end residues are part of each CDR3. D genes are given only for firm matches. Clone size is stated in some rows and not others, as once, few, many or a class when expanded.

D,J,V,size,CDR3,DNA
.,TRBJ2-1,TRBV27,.,CASSFSGLSYNEQFF,TGTGCCAGCAGTTTTTCTGGACTATCCTACAATGAGCAGTTCTTC
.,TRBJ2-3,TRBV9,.,CASSALGRVTDTQYF,TGTGCCAGCAGCGCCCTGGGGCGCGTCACAGATACGCAGTATTTT
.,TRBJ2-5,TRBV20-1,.,CSAAKETQYF,TGCAGTGCGGCCAAAGAGACCCAGTACTTC
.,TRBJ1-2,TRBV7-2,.,CASRPAVVYGYTF,TGTGCCAGCAGGCCCGCGGTCGTCTATGGCTACACCTTC
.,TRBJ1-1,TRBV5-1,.,CASSWDTPDGEAFF,TGCGCCAGCAGCTGGGACACTCCCGATGGGGAAGCTTTCTTT
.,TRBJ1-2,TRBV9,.,CASSVDAARNGYTF,TGTGCCAGCAGCGTAGATGCAGCACGCAATGGCTACACCTTC
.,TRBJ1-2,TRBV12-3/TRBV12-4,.,CASSPAQGGGYTF,TGTGCCAGCAGTCCCGCTCAAGGGGGTGGCTACACCTTC
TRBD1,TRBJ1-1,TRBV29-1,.,CSVARTGANTEAFF,TGCAGCGTTGCGCGGACAGGGGCGAACACTGAAGCTTTCTTT
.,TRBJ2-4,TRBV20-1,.,CSARVGGGENIQYF,TGCAGTGCTAGGGTGGGTGGAGGGGAAAACATTCAGTACTTC
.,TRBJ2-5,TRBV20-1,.,CSAPPVGDLQETQYF,TGCAGTGCCCCGCCGGTCGGGGACTTACAAGAGACCCAGTACTTC
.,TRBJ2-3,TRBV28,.,CASRGMGTDTQYF,TGTGCCAGCAGGGGGATGGGCACAGATACGCAGTATTTT
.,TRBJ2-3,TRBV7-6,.,CASSFSEGDTQYF,TGTGCCAGCAGCTTCTCGGAAGGGGATACGCAGTATTTT
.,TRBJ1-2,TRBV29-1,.,CTSIGDDGYTF,TGCACCAGCATCGGCGATGACGGCTACACCTTC
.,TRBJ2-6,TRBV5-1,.,CASSLGLGSSGANVLTF,TGCGCCAGCAGCTTGGGATTAGGGTCTTCTGGGGCCAACGTCCTGACTTTC
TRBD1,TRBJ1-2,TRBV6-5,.,CASSYGTGGIGYTF,TGTGCCAGCAGTTACGGGACAGGGGGAATAGGCTACACCTTC
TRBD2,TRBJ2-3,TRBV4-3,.,CASSQFLSSSGETDTQYF,TGCGCCAGCAGCCAATTTCTCTCGTCCAGCGGGGAGACAGATACGCAGTATTTT
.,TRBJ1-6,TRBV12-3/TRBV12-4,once,CASRAQVAYNSPLHF,TGTGCCAGCAGAGCACAGGTCGCCTATAATTCACCCCTCCACTTT
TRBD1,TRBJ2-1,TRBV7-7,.,CASSLATGDNEQFF,TGTGCCAGCAGCTTAGCTACAGGGGACAATGAGCAGTTCTTC
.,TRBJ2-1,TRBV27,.,CASRGPYNEQFF,TGTGCCAGCAGAGGACCTTACAATGAGCAGTTCTTC
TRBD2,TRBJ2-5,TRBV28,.,CASSSGLAGAETQYF,TGTGCCAGCAGTTCGGGACTAGCGGGAGCTGAGACCCAGTACTTC
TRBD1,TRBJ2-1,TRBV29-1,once,CSVRDRAYNEQFF,TGCAGCGTCCGGGACAGGGCTTACAATGAGCAGTTCTTC
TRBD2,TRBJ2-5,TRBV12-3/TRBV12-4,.,CASSLVGGGLGETQYF,TGTGCCAGCAGTCTCGTTGGGGGAGGGCTGGGGGAGACCCAGTACTTC
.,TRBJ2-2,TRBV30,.,CAWSVLFDMPNTGELFF,TGTGCCTGGAGTGTTCTGTTCGACATGCCGAACACCGGGGAGCTGTTTTTT
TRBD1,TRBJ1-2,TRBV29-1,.,CSGRQGRNDYTF,TGCAGCGGGCGACAGGGGAGAAACGACTACACCTTC
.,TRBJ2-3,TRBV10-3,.,CAIRPGPTADTQYF,TGTGCCATCAGACCGGGACCTACGGCGGATACGCAGTATTTT
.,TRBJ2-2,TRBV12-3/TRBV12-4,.,CASSFSETGELFF,TGTGCCAGCAGTTTCAGCGAGACCGGGGAGCTGTTTTTT
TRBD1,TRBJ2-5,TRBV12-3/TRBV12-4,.,CASSDNRKGAGETQYF,TGTGCCAGCAGTGACAACCGTAAGGGGGCCGGGGAGACCCAGTACTTC
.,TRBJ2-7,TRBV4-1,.,CASSQGQPYYEQYF,TGCGCCAGCAGCCAAGGGCAGCCTTACTACGAGCAGTACTTC
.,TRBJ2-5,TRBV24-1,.,CATSVGETQYF,TGTGCCACCAGTGTTGGAGAGACCCAGTACTTC
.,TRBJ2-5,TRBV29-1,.,CSVEEGSETQYF,TGCAGCGTTGAAGAGGGTTCCGAGACCCAGTACTTC
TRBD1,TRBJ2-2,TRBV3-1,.,CASSHPRRTGGNTGELFF,TGTGCCAGCAGCCATCCACGGCGGACAGGGGGAAACACCGGGGAGCTGTTTTTT
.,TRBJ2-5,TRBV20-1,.,CSAGGLQETQYF,TGCAGTGCTGGCGGACTACAAGAGACCCAGTACTTC
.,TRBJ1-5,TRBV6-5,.,CASSYSISTGLNQPQHF,TGTGCCAGCAGTTACTCGATTAGTACAGGGCTTAATCAGCCCCAGCATTTT
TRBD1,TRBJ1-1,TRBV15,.,CATSRLRGGAFF,TGTGCCACCAGCAGACTCAGGGGGGGGGCTTTCTTT
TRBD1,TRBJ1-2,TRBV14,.,CASSPDRAGYTF,TGTGCCAGCAGCCCCGACAGGGCGGGCTACACCTTC
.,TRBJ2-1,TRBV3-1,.,CASTYRGVENEQFF,TGTGCCAGCACCTACAGAGGGGTAGAGAATGAGCAGTTCTTC
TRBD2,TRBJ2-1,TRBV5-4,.,CASRPWGAGDDNEQFF,TGTGCCAGCAGACCCTGGGGAGCGGGGGACGACAATGAGCAGTTCTTC
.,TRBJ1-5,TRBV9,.,CASSVGSGMGQPQHF,TGTGCCAGCAGCGTAGGAAGTGGGATGGGTCAGCCCCAGCATTTT
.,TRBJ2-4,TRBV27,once,CASSSAGVLENIQYF,TGTGCCAGCAGTTCGGCAGGGGTATTGGAAAACATTCAGTACTTC
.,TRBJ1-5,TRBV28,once,CASSDGPNQPQHF,TGTGCCAGCAGTGACGGGCCTAATCAGCCCCAGCATTTT
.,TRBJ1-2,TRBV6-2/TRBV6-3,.,CASTIRVAPYGYTF,TGTGCCAGCACGATCAGGGTCGCTCCGTATGGCTACACCTTC
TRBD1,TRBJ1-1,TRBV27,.,CASSSQGTGGDTEAFF,TGTGCCAGCAGTTCCCAGGGGACAGGAGGGGACACTGAAGCTTTCTTT
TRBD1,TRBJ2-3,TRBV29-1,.,CSVSTGGTDTQYF,TGCAGCGTTTCGACAGGGGGCACAGATACGCAGTATTTT
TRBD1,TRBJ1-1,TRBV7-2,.,CASSYNRDREAFF,TGTGCCAGCAGCTACAACCGGGACAGGGAAGCTTTCTTT
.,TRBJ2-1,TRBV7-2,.,CASSPRRSSNEQFF,TGTGCCAGCAGCCCCCGTCGGTCTAGCAATGAGCAGTTCTTC
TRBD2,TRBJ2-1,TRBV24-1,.,CPTDMRGEFPYNEQFF,TGCCCCACCGATATGCGGGGGGAATTCCCATACAATGAGCAGTTCTTC
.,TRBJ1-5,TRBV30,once,CAWSPGGAGQPQHF,TGTGCCTGGAGTCCGGGTGGGGCAGGCCAGCCCCAGCATTTT
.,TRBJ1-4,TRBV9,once,CASSGGNSEKLFF,TGTGCCAGCAGCGGTGGCAATTCCGAAAAACTGTTTTTT
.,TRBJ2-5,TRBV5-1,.,CASTVTGEGETQYF,TGCGCCAGCACCGTTACAGGGGAGGGAGAGACCCAGTACTTC
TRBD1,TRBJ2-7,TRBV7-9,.,CASSFDVGTGPYEQYF,TGTGCCAGCAGCTTCGACGTCGGGACAGGGCCCTACGAGCAGTACTTC
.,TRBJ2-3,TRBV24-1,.,CAASDLSHTQYF,TGTGCTGCCAGTGATTTGTCGCATACGCAGTATTTT
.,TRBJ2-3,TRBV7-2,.,CASSLDLYDTQYF,TGTGCCAGCAGCTTAGACCTCTACGATACGCAGTATTTT
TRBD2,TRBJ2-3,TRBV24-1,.,CATALAGGGSQYF,TGTGCCACCGCACTAGCGGGAGGAGGGTCGCAGTATTTT
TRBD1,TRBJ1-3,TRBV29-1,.,CSAGTGQFSGNTIYF,TGCAGCGCCGGGACAGGGCAGTTCTCTGGAAACACCATATATTTT
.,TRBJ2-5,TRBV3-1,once,CASSHAAQETQYF,TGTGCCAGCAGCCACGCGGCACAAGAGACCCAGTACTTC
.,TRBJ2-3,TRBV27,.,CASSFWDRRTDTQYF,TGTGCCAGCAGTTTTTGGGACCGCCGCACAGATACGCAGTATTTT
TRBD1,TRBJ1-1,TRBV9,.,CASSMTGDTEAFF,TGTGCCAGCAGCATGACAGGGGACACTGAAGCTTTCTTT
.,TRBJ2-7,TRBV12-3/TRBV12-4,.,CASSFLYEQYF,TGTGCCAGCAGTTTCCTGTACGAGCAGTACTTC
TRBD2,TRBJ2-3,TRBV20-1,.,CSARLGLAGGRVDTQYF,TGCAGTGCTAGACTAGGACTAGCGGGAGGGCGTGTAGATACGCAGTATTTT